The 11 T cell receptor beta chains presented below share a single source sample, sequenced in a study of CD8 T cells in Susac syndrome. RNA amounts of roughly 0.45 to 1 ug underwent reverse transcription with random hexamers. One entry per CDR3 protein, called by TCRdb with MiXCR from the immunoSEQ multiplex PCR reads. The profile shows around 150,000 distinct CDR3 sequences, about 94% of them singletons. The sequenced material came from CD4+ T cells from PBMCs. The receptors here all came from a human donor with Susac syndrome.

The V and J genes are TRBV7-9 and TRBJ2-1; TRBD2 matches at 9 bases. Germline assignment: CDR1 SEHNR and CDR2 FQNEAQ (reference sequence). Unmatched junction bases numbered 9, after V lost 3 bases and J lost 6 bases. CDR3 size: 16 residues. DNA of the CDR3: TGTGCCAGCAGCTTCAGTAGCGGGAGAGGAGGCAATGAGCAGTTCTTC. Protein product: CASSFSSGRGGNEQFF.

The chain uses TRBV20-1 and TRBJ1-5, with 8 bases identical to TRBD1. Unmatched junction bases numbered 9, after V lost 2 bases and J lost 3 bases. This CDR3 spans 16 amino acids. Germline V gives CDR1 DFQATT, CDR2 SNEGSKA (reference sequence). The CDR3, as DNA: TGCAGTGCTAGAAATTCCCAGGGGGCGGTCAATCAGCCCCAGCATTTT. It yields the protein CSARNSQGAVNQPQHF.

V is TRBV18 and J is TRBJ2-3; no clear D. The CDR3 totals 12 residues. Trimming left V 2 bases short and J 8 bases short, with 8 bases between. Germline V gene sequence: CDR1 KGHSH, CDR2 LQKENI. The CDR3 DNA is TGTGCCAGCTCACCAGGGCTCGGTACGCAGTATTTT. Translating gives CASSPGLGTQYF. Using reference TRBV18 and TRBJ2-3 for the parts outside the CDR3, the full variable domain is NAGVMQNPRHLVRRRGQEARLRCSPMKGHSHVYWYRQLPEEGLKFMVYLQKENIIDESGMPKERFSAEFPKEGPSILRIQQVVRGDSAAYFCASSPGLGTQYFGPGTRLTVL.

This chain links TRBV5-1 with TRBJ1-5; no firm D call. The V gene's germline CDR1 is SGHRS and CDR2 YFSETQ. V lost 0 bases and J lost 6, with 13 bases in between. CDR3 length equals 15 residues. The CDR3 DNA follows: TGCGCCAGCAGCTTGGCGGGCGGGGAAAGTCAGCCCCAGCATTTT. Translation gives CASSLAGGESQPQHF.

The chain recombines TRBV5-6 with TRBJ2-5; TRBD1 matches at 8 bases. Germline CDR1 reads SGHDT; CDR2 reads YYEEEE. This CDR3 is 16 amino acids long. Unmatched junction bases numbered 6, after V lost 1 base and J lost 1 base. For the CDR3, the DNA is TGTGCCAGCAGCTTGAGTACAGGGGGACTCCAAGAGACCCAGTACTTC. Amino acid sequence: CASSLSTGGLQETQYF.

The V and J genes are TRBV25-1 and TRBJ2-1, with TRBD2 matching over 7 bases. The junction had 3 bases not matched to a gene; V was cut back by 4 bases and J by 0 bases. The CDR3 covers 15 residues. Germline lookup yields CDR1 MGHDK and CDR2 SYGVNS. The DNA of the CDR3 is TGTGCCAGCAGTGCAGCGGGGTACTCCTACAATGAGCAGTTCTTC. This translates into CASSAAGYSYNEQFF. The full variable domain, completed using reference TRBV25-1 and TRBJ2-1, is EADIYQTPRYLVIGTGKKITLECSQTMGHDKMYWYQQDPGMELHLIHYSYGVNSTEKGDLSSESTVSRIRTEHFPLTLESARPSHTSQYLCASSAAGYSYNEQFFGPGTRLTVL.

The chain uses TRBV20-1 and TRBJ1-2; D uncertain. The CDR3 is 13 amino acids. V lost 5 bases and J lost 5, with 15 bases in between. CDR1 DFQATT and CDR2 SNEGSKA come from the germline V gene (reference sequence). CDR3 sequence reads: CSASTGVGYGYTF. In DNA form, the CDR3 reads TGCAGTGCTTCAACGGGAGTTGGTTATGGCTACACCTTC.

This chain connects TRBV10-2 to TRBJ2-7; D gene unclear. Germline V gene data show CDR1 as WSHSY and CDR2 as SAAADI. With 0 bases removed from V and 3 bases from J, the gap between germline ends came to 6 bases. The CDR3 has 13 residues. The CDR3 nucleotides are TGCGCCAGCAGTGAGTCGACGAGCTACGAGCAGTACTTC. Protein: CASSESTSYEQYF.

CDR3 coding DNA: TGCAGTGCTAGGCACTCGACAGGGCACACTGAAGCTTTCTTT. The encoded protein is CSARHSTGHTEAFF. The chain carries TRBV20-1 and TRBJ1-1; 7 positions match TRBD1. This CDR3 has 14 amino acids. CDR1 DFQATT and CDR2 SNEGSKA come from the germline V gene (reference sequence). J gave up 3 bases and V 3 bases, and 7 bases lay outside the gene matches.

This clonotype occurred once. J is TRBJ1-4 and V is TRBV29-1, with 7 bases fitting TRBD1. In germline, CDR1 is SQVTM, CDR2 ANQGSEA. The CDR3 length is 15 residues. J was trimmed by 7 bases and V by 6 bases; bases with no gene match: 14. The CDR3 region is CSVAVWNRGSEKLFF. The CDR3 nucleotides read TGCAGCGTGGCGGTTTGGAACAGGGGATCTGAAAAACTGTTTTTT. The full variable domain, its missing parts supplied by reference TRBV29-1 and TRBJ1-4, is SAVISQKPSRDICQRGTSLTIQCQVDSQVTMMFWYRQQPGQSLTLIATANQGSEATYESGFVIDKFPISRPNLTFSTLTVSNMSPEDSSIYLCSVAVWNRGSEKLFFGSGTQLSVL.

J is TRBJ2-3 and V is TRBV20-1, with D uncertain. The CDR3 runs 14 residues. Germline assignment: CDR1 DFQATT and CDR2 SNEGSKA (reference sequence). V lost 5 bases and J lost 4, with 16 bases in between. Written as DNA, the CDR3 is TGCAGTGCTCCCGACGGTTTTTGGGCAGATACGCAGTATTTT. It is translated as CSAPDGFWADTQYF.